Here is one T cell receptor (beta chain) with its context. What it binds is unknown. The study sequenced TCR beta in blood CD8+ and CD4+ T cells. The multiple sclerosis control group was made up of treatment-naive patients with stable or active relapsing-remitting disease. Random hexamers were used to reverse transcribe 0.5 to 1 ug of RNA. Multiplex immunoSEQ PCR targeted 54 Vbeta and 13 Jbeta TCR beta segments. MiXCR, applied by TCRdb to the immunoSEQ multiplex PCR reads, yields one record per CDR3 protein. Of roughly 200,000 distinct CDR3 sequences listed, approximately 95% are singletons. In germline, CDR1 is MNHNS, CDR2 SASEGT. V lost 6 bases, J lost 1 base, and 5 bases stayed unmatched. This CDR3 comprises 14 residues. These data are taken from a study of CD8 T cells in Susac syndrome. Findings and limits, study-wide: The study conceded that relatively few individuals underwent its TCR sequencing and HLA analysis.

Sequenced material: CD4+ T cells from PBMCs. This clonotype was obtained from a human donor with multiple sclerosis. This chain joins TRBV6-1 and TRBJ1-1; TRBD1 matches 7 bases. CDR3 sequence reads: CASRSTGANTEAFF. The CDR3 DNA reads TGTGCCAGCAGATCTACAGGGGCGAACACTGAAGCTTTCTTT.